The entry below describes one T cell receptor (beta chain). Its antigen is not known. This PCR relied on a set of 60 Vbeta primers and 13 Jbeta primers. Assay used: immunoSEQ multiplex PCR; TCRdb lists only in-frame clones, some missing. Counted here are tens of thousands of clones, around four fifths occurring once; the ten biggest clones make up around 6%. This sample stems from a study of cytomegalovirus exposure and HLA in healthy donors. General study findings and limits: Clonal expansion was found to be greater in HLA-associated TCR beta chains than in equally common others in a later analysis.

The CDR3 runs to 14 residues. Trimming pared 7 bases from V and 0 bases from J, leaving 7 bases between. CDR1 and CDR2 from the germline V gene are MNHNS and SASEGT. This clonotype originated in a woman between 18 and 29 years old in good health and CMV-seropositive. Sample: PBMCs. This chain joins TRBV6-1 and TRBJ2-6; D is unclear. CDR3 residues: CASTERSGANVLTF. CDR3 sequence (DNA): TGTGCCAGCACTGAGCGCTCTGGGGCCAACGTCCTGACTTTC.